Sequencing of this TCR beta chain was carried out in a study of blood T cell repertoires in COVID-19. Study details: PBMCs, B-cell-depleted T cells, or T cells were the source of the cDNA or gDNA that made up the material.

Per germline, CDR1 GTSNPN and CDR2 SVGIG (reference sequence). Trimming stripped 0 bases from V and 0 bases from J, with 12 bases between. The CDR3 consists of 16 residues. Original processing notes: Amplification of reference gene primers provided the estimated nucleated cell counts. Profiling relied on immunoSEQ multiplex PCR, and the TCRdb table lists in-frame clones only, not all of them. That table gives V, J and clone size, and the DNA gave D and trimming. The sample carries about 190,000 clones, about four fifths recorded once. Input material: peripheral blood. This chain uses TRBV30 with TRBJ1-5; the D is unclear. The receptor was derived from a woman aged 55-70 years with COVID-19, enrolled during active disease. Here the CDR3 reads CAWSVSGAYSNQPQHF. CDR3 DNA: TGTGCCTGGAGTGTATCGGGAGCCTATAGCAATCAGCCCCAGCATTTT.